The text below deals with one T cell receptor beta chain. Its antigen is still unknown. The length of the CDR3 is 12 residues. V lost 4 bases and J lost 6, with 9 bases in between. CDR1 and CDR2 from the germline V gene are LNHDA and SQIVND (reference sequence). This sample is drawn from a study of a mutant IDH1 vaccine in newly diagnosed glioma. Study details: In some groups vaccination began 4-6 weeks post-radiotherapy; others received it with temozolomide. Of the patients given treatment, roughly 62% were male and 37.5% were female, and a mean age of around 41 years was recorded. Visit V12 was at week 35; visit V13 was at week 47.

Clones were sequenced by immunoSEQ multiplex PCR, and TCRdb holds only the in-frame ones, with some missing. The sample holds approximately 50,000 clones, around 85% seen once. Time point indicated: week 35, safety follow-up. Doses of 300 ug of mutant IDH1 20-mer peptide were given with topical imiquimod. Patients, over weeks 1, 3, 5, 7, 11, 15, 19 and 23, received a total of eight vaccinations. The rearrangement links TRBV19 to TRBJ1-1, with TRBD1 as a possible D gene (5 bases). The clonotype comes from a man aged 40-50 years with glioma. Sequenced material: PBMCs, taken from a glioma patient whose treatment included an IDH1 peptide vaccine. The CDR3 region is CASSRDSPEAFF. The CDR3 DNA is TGTGCCAGTAGTAGGGACTCCCCTGAAGCTTTCTTT.